Listed below are T cell receptor beta chains from one sample, sequenced in a study of T cell clonotyping in hematopoietic cell transplantation. The assay was immunoSEQ multiplex PCR, and TCRdb's table has in-frame clones only and misses some. The sample holds 11,000 to 15,000 clones, 94% seen once. Sequencing used PBMCs, obtained 30 days after allogeneic stem cell transplant. These receptors originate from a male patient between 60 and 69 years old who had an allogeneic stem cell transplant from an unrelated donor, so the T cells may come from the graft donor. Some clones in this sample may be carry-over from other donors' samples. Each CDR3 is given with its conserved first and last residue. The order of the fields is CDR3 DNA, CDR3 protein, clone size, D gene, J gene, V gene. D genes are given only for firm matches. The listing skips clone size in some rows; elsewhere it reads once, few, many or a size class.

DNA: TGTGCCATCAGTGAGTCAAATATCGAGGGACAGGGGGCAGGCTACACCTTC; CDR3: CAISESNIEGQGAGYTF; size: NA; D: TRBD1; J: TRBJ1-2; V: TRBV10-3
DNA: TGTGCCAGCAGGACTAGCGGAGGCTCTGGGGCCAACGTCCTGACTTTC; CDR3: CASRTSGGSGANVLTF; size: NA; D: TRBD2; J: TRBJ2-6; V: TRBV28
DNA: TGTGCCAGCAGCTTACGGGGGTTTAACTATGGCTACACCTTC; CDR3: CASSLRGFNYGYTF; size: NA; D: NA; J: TRBJ1-2; V: TRBV7-2
DNA: TGCGCCAGCAGCACCGGGACCCTCACAGGGGTTGATGGCTACACCTTC; CDR3: CASSTGTLTGVDGYTF; size: NA; D: TRBD1; J: TRBJ1-2; V: TRBV5-1
DNA: TGTGCCAGCAGCTTTGGGAAGGGCACTGAAGCTTTCTTT; CDR3: CASSFGKGTEAFF; size: NA; D: NA; J: TRBJ1-1; V: TRBV11-2
DNA: TGCGCCAGCAGTAAGTACAGGGTTTACGAGCAGTACTTC; CDR3: CASSKYRVYEQYF; size: once; D: NA; J: TRBJ2-7; V: TRBV23-1
DNA: TGTGCCAGCAGGACAGGGGCCTACTCGCACGAGCAGTACTTC; CDR3: CASRTGAYSHEQYF; size: NA; D: TRBD1; J: TRBJ2-7; V: TRBV6-1
DNA: TGCGCCAGCAGCCACCCAGGGGGCGGCTACACCTTC; CDR3: CASSHPGGGYTF; size: NA; D: TRBD1; J: TRBJ1-2; V: TRBV4-1
DNA: TGTGCCAGTTCGGACAGGGGGGAATATGGCTACACCTTC; CDR3: CASSDRGEYGYTF; size: NA; D: TRBD1; J: TRBJ1-2; V: TRBV19
DNA: TGTGCCAGCAGCTTAACCGGGCAGGCCCCCTATGGCTACACCTTC; CDR3: CASSLTGQAPYGYTF; size: NA; D: NA; J: TRBJ1-2; V: TRBV7-8
DNA: TGTGCCAGCAGGACAGGGGAATCCAACGAGCAGTACTTC; CDR3: CASRTGESNEQYF; size: once; D: TRBD1; J: TRBJ2-7; V: TRBV6-1
DNA: TGTGCCAGCAGCACCGGGCTTAACACCGGGGAGCTGTTTTTT; CDR3: CASSTGLNTGELFF; size: once; D: NA; J: TRBJ2-2; V: TRBV11-2
DNA: TGCAGTGCTAGAATCTGGGAAAAACTGTTTTTT; CDR3: CSARIWEKLFF; size: NA; D: NA; J: TRBJ1-4; V: TRBV20-1
DNA: TGTGCCAGCAGTGAAACGGGGAGTTCTAACTATGGCTACACCTTC; CDR3: CASSETGSSNYGYTF; size: NA; D: NA; J: TRBJ1-2; V: TRBV6-1
DNA: TGCAGCGCCCGCCGGCAGGGAAGGGCTGAAGCTTTCTTT; CDR3: CSARRQGRAEAFF; size: NA; D: NA; J: TRBJ1-1; V: TRBV29-1
DNA: TGTGCCAGCAGTGCCCTTATGGGGCAAGAGACCCAGTACTTC; CDR3: CASSALMGQETQYF; size: once; D: NA; J: TRBJ2-5; V: TRBV2
DNA: TGTGCCAGCAGTCTACAAATCTCCTACGAGCAGTACTTC; CDR3: CASSLQISYEQYF; size: NA; D: NA; J: TRBJ2-7; V: TRBV27
DNA: TGTGCCTGGAGTGTACAAGGGGGGCGAACTGAAGCTTTCTTT; CDR3: CAWSVQGGRTEAFF; size: NA; D: NA; J: TRBJ1-1; V: TRBV30
DNA: TGTGCCTGGAGCAGGATCGGCAATCAGCCCCAGCATTTT; CDR3: CAWSRIGNQPQHF; size: NA; D: NA; J: TRBJ1-5; V: TRBV30
DNA: TGTGCCAGCACTCCCGGGGCTAATTCACCCCTCCACTTT; CDR3: CASTPGANSPLHF; size: NA; D: NA; J: TRBJ1-6; V: TRBV2
DNA: TGTGCCAGCAGACCTAGACATCGGTCGGTTGTGACCCAAGAGACCCAGTACTTC; CDR3: CASRPRHRSVVTQETQYF; size: NA; D: NA; J: TRBJ2-5; V: TRBV7-2
DNA: TGCGCCAGCAGCCAAGAGACAGGGGGGAATCAGCCCCAGCATTTT; CDR3: CASSQETGGNQPQHF; size: NA; D: TRBD1; J: TRBJ1-5; V: TRBV4-3
DNA: TGTGCCAGCAGTTCGGACAGGGGAACGAGAAACACCATATATTTT; CDR3: CASSSDRGTRNTIYF; size: medium-sized; D: TRBD1; J: TRBJ1-3; V: TRBV6-5
DNA: TGCAGCGCGATGACCCGAGGGGGGTCCAACACTGAAGCTTTCTTT; CDR3: CSAMTRGGSNTEAFF; size: NA; D: NA; J: TRBJ1-1; V: TRBV29-1
DNA: TGTGCCAGCAATCAGGGTCTTTTGGCGATTAAGGATGGCTACACCTTC; CDR3: CASNQGLLAIKDGYTF; size: NA; D: NA; J: TRBJ1-2; V: TRBV7-9
DNA: TGTGCCAGTAACTTCAGGAGGGATGGCAGAAACTATGGCTACACCTTC; CDR3: CASNFRRDGRNYGYTF; size: NA; D: NA; J: TRBJ1-2; V: TRBV19
DNA: TGCGCCAGCAGCTTCGGGCAGAGCGCAGATACGCAGTATTTT; CDR3: CASSFGQSADTQYF; size: NA; D: NA; J: TRBJ2-3; V: TRBV5-1
DNA: TGTGCCAGCAGCCCAAAAGCGGGGGGCCGAGAGACCCAGTACTTC; CDR3: CASSPKAGGRETQYF; size: NA; D: TRBD2; J: TRBJ2-5; V: TRBV7-2
DNA: TGTGCCAGCAGCTTAGACCCCCCAGCTAGCTCCTATAATTCACCCCTCCACTTT; CDR3: CASSLDPPASSYNSPLHF; size: NA; D: NA; J: TRBJ1-6; V: TRBV7-6